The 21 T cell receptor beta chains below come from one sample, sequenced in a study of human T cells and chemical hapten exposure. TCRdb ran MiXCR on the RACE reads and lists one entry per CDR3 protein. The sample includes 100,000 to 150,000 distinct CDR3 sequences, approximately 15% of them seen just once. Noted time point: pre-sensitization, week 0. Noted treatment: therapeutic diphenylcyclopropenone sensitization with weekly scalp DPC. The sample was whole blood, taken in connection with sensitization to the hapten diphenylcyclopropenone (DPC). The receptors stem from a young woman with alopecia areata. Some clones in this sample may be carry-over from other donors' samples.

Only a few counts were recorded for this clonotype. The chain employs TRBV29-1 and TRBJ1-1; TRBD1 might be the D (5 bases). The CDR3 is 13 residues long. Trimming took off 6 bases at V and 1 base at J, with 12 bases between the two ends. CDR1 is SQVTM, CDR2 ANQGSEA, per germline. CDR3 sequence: CSVQRDRNTEAFF. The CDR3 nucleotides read TGCAGCGTCCAAAGGGACCGGAACACTGAAGCTTTCTTT.

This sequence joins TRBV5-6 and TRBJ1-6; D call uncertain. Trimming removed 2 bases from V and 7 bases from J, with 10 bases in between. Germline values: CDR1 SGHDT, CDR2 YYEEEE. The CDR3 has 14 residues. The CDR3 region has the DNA TGTGCCAGCAGCTTCTTGTCAGAGAATTCACCCCTCCACTTT. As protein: CASSFLSENSPLHF.

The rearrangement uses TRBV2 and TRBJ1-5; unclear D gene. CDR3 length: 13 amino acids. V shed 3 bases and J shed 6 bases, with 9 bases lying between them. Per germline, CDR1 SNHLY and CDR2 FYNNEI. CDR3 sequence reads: CASSDSGAQPQHF. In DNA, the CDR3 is TGTGCCAGCAGTGATAGCGGCGCTCAGCCCCAGCATTTT. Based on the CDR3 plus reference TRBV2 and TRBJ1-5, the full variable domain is EPEVTQTPSHQVTQMGQEVILRCVPISNHLYFYWYRQILGQKVEFLVSFYNNEISEKSEIFDDQFSVERPDGSNFTLKIRSTKLEDSAMYFCASSDSGAQPQHFGDGTRLSIL.

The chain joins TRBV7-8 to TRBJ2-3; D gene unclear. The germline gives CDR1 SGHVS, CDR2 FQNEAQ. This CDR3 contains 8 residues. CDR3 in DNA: TGTGCGTCAGATACGCAGTATTTT. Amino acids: CASDTQYF.

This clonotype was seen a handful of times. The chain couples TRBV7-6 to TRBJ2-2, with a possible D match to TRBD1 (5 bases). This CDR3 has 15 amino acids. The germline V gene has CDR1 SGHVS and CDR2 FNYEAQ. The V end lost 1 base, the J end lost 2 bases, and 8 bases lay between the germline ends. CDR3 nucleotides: TGTGCCAGCAGCTTAGTTAGGGGAAACACCGGGGAGCTGTTTTTT. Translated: CASSLVRGNTGELFF. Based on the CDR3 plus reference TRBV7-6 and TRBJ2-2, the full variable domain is GAGVSQSPRYKVTKRGQDVALRCDPISGHVSLYWYRQALGQGPEFLTYFNYEAQQDKSGLPNDRFSAERPEGSISTLTIQRTEQRDSAMYRCASSLVRGNTGELFFGEGSRLTVL.

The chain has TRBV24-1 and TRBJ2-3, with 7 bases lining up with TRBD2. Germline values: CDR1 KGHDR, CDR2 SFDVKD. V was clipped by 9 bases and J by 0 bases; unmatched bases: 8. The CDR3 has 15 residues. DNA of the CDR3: TGTGCCACCGGTCCGCGGGGGACGAGCACAGATACGCAGTATTTT. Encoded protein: CATGPRGTSTDTQYF.

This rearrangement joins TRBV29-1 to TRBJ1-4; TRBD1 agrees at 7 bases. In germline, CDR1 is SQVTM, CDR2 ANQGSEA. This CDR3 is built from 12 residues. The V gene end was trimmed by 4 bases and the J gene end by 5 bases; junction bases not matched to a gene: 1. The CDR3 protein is CSVGQGNEKLFF. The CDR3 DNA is TGCAGCGTTGGACAGGGCAATGAAAAACTGTTTTTT.

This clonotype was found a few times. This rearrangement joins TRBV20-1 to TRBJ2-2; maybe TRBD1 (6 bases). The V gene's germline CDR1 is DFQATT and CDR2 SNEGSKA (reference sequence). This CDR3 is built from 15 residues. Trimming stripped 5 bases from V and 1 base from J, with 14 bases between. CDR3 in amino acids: CSAQGMTGNTGELFF. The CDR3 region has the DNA TGCAGTGCTCAGGGGATGACGGGGAACACCGGGGAGCTGTTTTTT.

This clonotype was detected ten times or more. The CDR3, as DNA: TGTGCCAGCAGTGACATGAGTCAAGAGACCCAGTACTTC. It encodes CASSDMSQETQYF. The rearrangement joins TRBV6-2 or TRBV6-3 to TRBJ2-5; D remains ambiguous. This CDR3 spans 13 amino acids. V lost 5 bases to trimming and J lost 2 bases, with 9 bases between them. Germline CDR1 and CDR2: MNHEY and SVGEGT.

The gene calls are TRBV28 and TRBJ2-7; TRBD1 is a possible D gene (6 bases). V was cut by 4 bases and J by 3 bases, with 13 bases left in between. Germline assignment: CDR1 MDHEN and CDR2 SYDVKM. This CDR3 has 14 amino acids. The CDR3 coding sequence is TGTGCCAGCAGTTCCCGGCAGGGGTACTACGAGCAGTACTTC. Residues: CASSSRQGYYEQYF.

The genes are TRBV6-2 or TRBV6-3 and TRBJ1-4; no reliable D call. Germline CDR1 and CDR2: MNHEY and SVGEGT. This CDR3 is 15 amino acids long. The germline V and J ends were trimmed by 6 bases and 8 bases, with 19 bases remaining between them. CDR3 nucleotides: TGTGCCAGCAGCAGAGGTCGCCGCCCCGGGGAAAAACTGTTTTTT. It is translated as CASSRGRRPGEKLFF.

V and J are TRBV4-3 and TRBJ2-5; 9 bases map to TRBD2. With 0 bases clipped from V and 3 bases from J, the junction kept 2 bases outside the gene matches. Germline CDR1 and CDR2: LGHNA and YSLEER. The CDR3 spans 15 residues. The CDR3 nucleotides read TGCGCCAGCAGCCAAGAGGCTAGCGGGGAAGAGACCCAGTACTTC. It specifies CASSQEASGEETQYF.

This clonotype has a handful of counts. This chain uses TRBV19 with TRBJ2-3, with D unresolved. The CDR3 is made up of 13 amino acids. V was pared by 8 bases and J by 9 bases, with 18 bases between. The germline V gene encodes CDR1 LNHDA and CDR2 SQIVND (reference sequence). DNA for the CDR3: TGTGCCAGTCGAAACATCCCCGGATCCACGCAGTATTTT. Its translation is CASRNIPGSTQYF.

CDR3 protein: CASSLASRLATSTDTQYF. The CDR3 DNA reads as TGTGCCAGCAGCTTAGCCAGCCGACTAGCTACTAGCACAGATACGCAGTATTTT. J is TRBJ2-3 and V is TRBV7-8; 7 bases are shared with TRBD2. V was pared by 0 bases and J by 0 bases, with 9 bases of the junction left unmatched. This CDR3 comprises 18 residues. Germline assignment: CDR1 SGHVS and CDR2 FQNEAQ.

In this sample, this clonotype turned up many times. The CDR3 reads CASSSGETQYF. The CDR3 DNA reads as TGTGCCAGCAGTTCGGGGGAGACCCAGTACTTC. The rearrangement uses TRBV28 and TRBJ2-5, with D tentatively TRBD2 (5 bases). V was clipped by 4 bases and J by 5 bases, with 5 bases between them. The germline CDR1 and CDR2 sequences are MDHEN and SYDVKM. The CDR3 sequence is 11 residues long.

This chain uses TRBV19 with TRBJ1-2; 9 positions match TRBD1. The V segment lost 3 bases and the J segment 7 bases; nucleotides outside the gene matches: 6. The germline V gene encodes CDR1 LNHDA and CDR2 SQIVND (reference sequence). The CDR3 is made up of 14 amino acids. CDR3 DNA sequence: TGTGCCAGTAGTATTTCCGGGACAGGGTTTGGCTACACCTTC. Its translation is CASSISGTGFGYTF.

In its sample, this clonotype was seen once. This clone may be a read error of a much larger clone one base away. The CDR3 DNA sequence: TGTGCCAGTACCCTTGAGGCTGAAGCTTTCTTT. Its translation is CASTLEAEAFF. V and J are TRBV3-1 and TRBJ1-1; D is ambiguous. Germline V gives CDR1 LGHDT, CDR2 YNNKEL (reference sequence). V shed 9 bases and J shed 6 bases, with 11 bases lying between them. The length of the CDR3 is 11 residues.

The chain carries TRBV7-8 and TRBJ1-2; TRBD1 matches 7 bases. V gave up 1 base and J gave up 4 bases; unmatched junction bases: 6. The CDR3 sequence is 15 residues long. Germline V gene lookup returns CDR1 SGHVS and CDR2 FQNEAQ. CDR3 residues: CASSLEQGSFYGYTF. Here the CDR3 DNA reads TGTGCCAGCAGCTTAGAACAGGGGTCCTTCTATGGCTACACCTTC.

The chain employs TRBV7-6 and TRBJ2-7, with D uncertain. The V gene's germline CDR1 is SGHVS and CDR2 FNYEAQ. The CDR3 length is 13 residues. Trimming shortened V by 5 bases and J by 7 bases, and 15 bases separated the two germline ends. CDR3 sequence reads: CASSPHPGAEQYF. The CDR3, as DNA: TGTGCCAGCAGCCCCCACCCAGGTGCGGAGCAGTACTTC.

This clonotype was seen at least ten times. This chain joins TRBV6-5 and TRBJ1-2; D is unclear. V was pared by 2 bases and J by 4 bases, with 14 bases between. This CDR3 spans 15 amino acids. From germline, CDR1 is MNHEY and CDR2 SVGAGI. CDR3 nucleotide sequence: TGTGCCAGCAGTTACGTTCCTTCGCAGATCTATGGCTACACCTTC. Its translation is CASSYVPSQIYGYTF.

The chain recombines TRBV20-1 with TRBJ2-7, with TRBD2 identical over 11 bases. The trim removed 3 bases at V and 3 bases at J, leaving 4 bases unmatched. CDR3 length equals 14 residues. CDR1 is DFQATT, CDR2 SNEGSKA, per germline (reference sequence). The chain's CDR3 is CSARLAGGVYEQYF. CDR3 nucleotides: TGCAGTGCTAGGCTAGCGGGGGGAGTCTACGAGCAGTACTTC.